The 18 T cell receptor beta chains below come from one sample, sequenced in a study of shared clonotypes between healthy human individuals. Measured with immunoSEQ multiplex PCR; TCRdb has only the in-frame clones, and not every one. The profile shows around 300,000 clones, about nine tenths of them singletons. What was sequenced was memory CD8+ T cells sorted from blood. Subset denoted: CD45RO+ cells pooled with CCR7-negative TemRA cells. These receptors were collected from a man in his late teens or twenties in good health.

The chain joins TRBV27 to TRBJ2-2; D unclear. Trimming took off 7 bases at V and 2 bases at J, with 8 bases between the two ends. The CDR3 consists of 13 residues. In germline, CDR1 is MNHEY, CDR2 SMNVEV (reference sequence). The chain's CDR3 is CASKVPNTGELFF. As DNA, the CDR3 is TGTGCCAGCAAGGTGCCTAACACCGGGGAGCTGTTTTTT.

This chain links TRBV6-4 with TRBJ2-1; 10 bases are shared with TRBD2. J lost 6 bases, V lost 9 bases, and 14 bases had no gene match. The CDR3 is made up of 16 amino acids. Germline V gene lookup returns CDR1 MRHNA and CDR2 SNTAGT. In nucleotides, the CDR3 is TGTGCCAGGAATCCCCCTCTCGGACTAGCGGTCAATGAGCAGTTCTTC. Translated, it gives CARNPPLGLAVNEQFF.

The DNA of the CDR3 is TGTGCCAGCAGCTCAACCACATCGGCTGAAGCTTTCTTT. Translating it yields CASSSTTSAEAFF. The gene calls are TRBV7-9 and TRBJ1-1; unclear D gene. V was trimmed by 4 bases and J by 6 bases, leaving 12 bases between them. This CDR3 is built from 13 residues. Germline V gene lookup returns CDR1 SEHNR and CDR2 FQNEAQ (reference sequence).

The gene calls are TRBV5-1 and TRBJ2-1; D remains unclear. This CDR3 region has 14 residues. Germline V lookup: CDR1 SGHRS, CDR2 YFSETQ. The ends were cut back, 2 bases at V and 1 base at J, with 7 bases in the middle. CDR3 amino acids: CASSFRSSYNEQFF. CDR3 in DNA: TGCGCCAGCAGCTTCCGGAGTTCCTACAATGAGCAGTTCTTC.

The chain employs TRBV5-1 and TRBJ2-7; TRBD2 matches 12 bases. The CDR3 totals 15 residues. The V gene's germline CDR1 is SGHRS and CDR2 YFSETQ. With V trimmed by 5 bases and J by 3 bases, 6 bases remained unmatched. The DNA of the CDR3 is TGCGCCAGCAGACGCACTAGCGGGAGGAGCTACGAGCAGTACTTC. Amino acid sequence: CASRRTSGRSYEQYF.

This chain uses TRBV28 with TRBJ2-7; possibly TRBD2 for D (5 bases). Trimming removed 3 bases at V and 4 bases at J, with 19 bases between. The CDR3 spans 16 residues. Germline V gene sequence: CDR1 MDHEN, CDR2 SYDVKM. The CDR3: CASSFGRGPKGYEQYF. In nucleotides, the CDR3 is TGTGCCAGCAGTTTTGGACGGGGTCCTAAAGGGTACGAGCAGTACTTC.

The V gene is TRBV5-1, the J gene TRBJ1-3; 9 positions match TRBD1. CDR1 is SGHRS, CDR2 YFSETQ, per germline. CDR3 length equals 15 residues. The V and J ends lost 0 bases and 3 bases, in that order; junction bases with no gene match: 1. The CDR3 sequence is CASSLETGGGNTIYF. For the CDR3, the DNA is TGCGCCAGCAGCTTGGAGACAGGGGGTGGAAACACCATATATTTT.

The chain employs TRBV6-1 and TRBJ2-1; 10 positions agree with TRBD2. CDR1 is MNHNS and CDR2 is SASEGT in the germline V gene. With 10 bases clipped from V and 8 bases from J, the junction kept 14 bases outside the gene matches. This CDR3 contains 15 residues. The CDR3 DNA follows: TGTGCCACCACGGACCTAGCGGGAGTTCAGGATGAGCAGTTCTTC. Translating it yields CATTDLAGVQDEQFF.

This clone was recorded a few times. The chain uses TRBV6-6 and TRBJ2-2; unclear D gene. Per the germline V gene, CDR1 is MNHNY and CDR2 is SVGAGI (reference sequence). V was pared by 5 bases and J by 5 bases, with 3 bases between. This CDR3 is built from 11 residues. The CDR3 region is CASSQTGELFF. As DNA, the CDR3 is TGTGCCAGCAGTCAAACCGGGGAGCTGTTTTTT.

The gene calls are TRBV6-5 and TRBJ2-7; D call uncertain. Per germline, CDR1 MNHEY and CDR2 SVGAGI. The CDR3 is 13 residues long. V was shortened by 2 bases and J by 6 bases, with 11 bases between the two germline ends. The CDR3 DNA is TGTGCCAGCAGTTACCAGAGGCTAGGCGAGCAGTACTTC. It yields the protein CASSYQRLGEQYF.

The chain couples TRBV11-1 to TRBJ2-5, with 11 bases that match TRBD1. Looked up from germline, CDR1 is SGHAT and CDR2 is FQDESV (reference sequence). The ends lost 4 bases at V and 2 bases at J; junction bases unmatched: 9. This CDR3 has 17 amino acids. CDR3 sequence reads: CASSCTADRGRQETQYF. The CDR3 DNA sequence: TGTGCCAGCAGCTGCACCGCGGACAGGGGGCGGCAAGAGACCCAGTACTTC.

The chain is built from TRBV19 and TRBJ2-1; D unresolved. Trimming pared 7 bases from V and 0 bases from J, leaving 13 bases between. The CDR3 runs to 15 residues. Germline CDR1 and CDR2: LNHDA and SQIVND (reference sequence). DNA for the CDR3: TGTGCCAGTACCCTAGGATCTAGCTCCTACAATGAGCAGTTCTTC. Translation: CASTLGSSSYNEQFF.

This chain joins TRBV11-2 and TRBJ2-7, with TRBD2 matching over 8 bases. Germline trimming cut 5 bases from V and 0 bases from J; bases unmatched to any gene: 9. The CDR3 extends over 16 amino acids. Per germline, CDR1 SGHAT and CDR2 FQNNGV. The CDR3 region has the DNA TGTGCCAGCAGCCCCCGACTAGCGCACAGCTCCTACGAGCAGTACTTC. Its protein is CASSPRLAHSSYEQYF.

The CDR3 DNA reads as TGTGCCAGCAACAGCATCACAGGAACGCAGTATTTT. The encoded protein is CASNSITGTQYF. V and J are TRBV11-2 and TRBJ2-3; D is possibly TRBD1 (5 bases). The CDR3 is 12 residues long. V dropped 7 bases and J dropped 9 bases, with 14 bases sitting between them. CDR1 and CDR2 from the germline V gene are SGHAT and FQNNGV. The complete variable domain, with remaining parts taken from reference TRBV11-2 and TRBJ2-3, reads EAGVAQSPRYKIIEKRQSVAFWCNPISGHATLYWYQQILGQGPKLLIQFQNNGVVDDSQLPKDRFSAERLKGVDSTLKIQPAKLEDSAVYLCASNSITGTQYFGPGTRLTVL.

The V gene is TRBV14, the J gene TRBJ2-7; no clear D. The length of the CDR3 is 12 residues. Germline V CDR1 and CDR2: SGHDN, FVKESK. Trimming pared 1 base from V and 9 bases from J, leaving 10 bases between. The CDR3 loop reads CASSQGFRWQYF. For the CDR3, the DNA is TGTGCCAGCAGCCAAGGATTCAGGTGGCAGTACTTC.

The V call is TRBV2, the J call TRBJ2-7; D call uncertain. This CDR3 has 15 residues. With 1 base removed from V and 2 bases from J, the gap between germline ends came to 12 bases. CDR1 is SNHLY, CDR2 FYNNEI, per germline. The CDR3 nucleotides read TGTGCCAGCAGTGAAGGGCAACCCCTAACCTACGAGCAGTACTTC. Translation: CASSEGQPLTYEQYF. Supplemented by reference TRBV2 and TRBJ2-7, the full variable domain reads EPEVTQTPSHQVTQMGQEVILRCVPISNHLYFYWYRQILGQKVEFLVSFYNNEISEKSEIFDDQFSVERPDGSNFTLKIRSTKLEDSAMYFCASSEGQPLTYEQYFGPGTRLTVT.

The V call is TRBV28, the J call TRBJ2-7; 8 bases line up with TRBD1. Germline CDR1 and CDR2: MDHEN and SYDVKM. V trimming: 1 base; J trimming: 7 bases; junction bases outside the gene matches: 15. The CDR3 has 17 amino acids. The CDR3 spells CASSLYSGQGLFGEQYF. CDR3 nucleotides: TGTGCCAGCAGTTTATATTCCGGACAGGGTCTGTTTGGGGAGCAGTACTTC.

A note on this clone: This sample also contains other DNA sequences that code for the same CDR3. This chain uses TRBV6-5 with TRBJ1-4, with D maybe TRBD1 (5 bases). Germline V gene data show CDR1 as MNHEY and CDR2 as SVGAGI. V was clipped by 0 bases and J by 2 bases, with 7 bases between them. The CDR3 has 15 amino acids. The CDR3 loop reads CASSYSAGTNEKLFF. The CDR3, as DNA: TGTGCCAGCAGTTACTCGGCAGGGACTAATGAAAAACTGTTTTTT.